The clone carrying this T cell receptor (beta chain) was picked up many times. Its antigen is undetermined. This entry is derived from a study of CD8 T cells in ankylosing spondylitis. General study findings and limits: Among TCR beta sequences, a motif of under ten highly homologous variants appeared characteristic of ankylosing spondylitis blood. Researchers report that disease-linked clones proved CD8+ and relatively rare in peripheral blood. Reportedly, matched ankylosing spondylitis synovial fluid was significantly enriched for disease-linked clones.

V lost 1 base and J lost 11, with 17 bases in between. The CDR3 is made up of 14 amino acids. Libraries of TCR beta came from quantitative 5'-RACE with molecular barcodes. MiXCR, applied by TCRdb to the 5' RACE reads, yields one record per CDR3 protein. The data hold approximately 150,000 distinct CDR3 sequences, with roughly 30% observed a single time. V gene TRBV12-3 or TRBV12-4 combines with J gene TRBJ1-1; D gene uncertain. This TCR came from a male donor with ankylosing spondylitis. Sequencing input: synovial fluid, either unsorted or a sorted T cell fraction (not recorded which). Here the CDR3 DNA reads TGTGCCAGCAGTTTAGAGACGGGTACACGGGTGGCTTTCTTT. It yields the protein CASSLETGTRVAFF.